This entry concerns a single T cell receptor beta chain. This clonotype was detected ten times or more. The antigen this receptor binds is unknown. No qualities accompany the bases; no much larger clone lies one base away. This sample stems from a study of response to subunit inactivated influenza vaccine (dated by TCRdb to the late 2010s). Background on the whole study: To follow how T cells responded to a trivalent subunit inactivated influenza vaccine, the researchers relied on deep quantitative profiling of the T cell receptor repertoire.

Library preparation employed RT-PCR. This sample was sequenced with an Illumina HiSeq 2500. Using fastp trimming at Q25 and MiXCR clonotype assembly, TCRdb reanalyzed the public sequencing data and kept in-frame beta chains. Records with the same CDR3 protein are collapsed into one entry carrying the most frequent genes and DNA. The sample yields 550,000 to 800,000 distinct CDR3 sequences; roughly 14% were counted once. More than 9% of the sample is taken by the ten largest. General study outcomes and caveats: According to the authors, only a limited number of new T cells may be recruited by each seasonal influenza vaccination.

Counted from cysteine to phenylalanine, this CDR3 has 16 amino acids. Kept here is only the CDR3 DNA, which spans 48 bases and is read in frame from base 1. A distance of 12 bases separates the germline ends of V and J, which lose 2 bases and 0 bases respectively. Looking up the germline V gene yields CDR1 SGHRS and CDR2 YFSETQ. The sequence was collected from a man aged 45 to 65 who received an inactivated influenza vaccine. Donor details come from another sample of the same person, matched by shared clones. The chain employs TRBV5-1 and TRBJ2-1, with the identity of the D gene unclear. Sequencing used PBMCs from blood, obtained less than 13 days after vaccination. The CDR3: CASSFMASSSYNEQFF. The base sequence is TGCGCCAGCAGCTTCATGGCGTCCAGCTCCTACAATGAGCAGTTCTTC.